Below, 32 T cell receptor beta chains from the same sample are listed, as sequenced in a study of naive and memory T cell subsets. Two oligonucleotides, mixed equimolar, formed the beta constant-region primer covering TRBC1 and TRBC2. Nested alpha and beta constant-region primers with the SP2 primer drove four PCR rounds on ligated cDNA. A single record per CDR3 protein comes from TCRdb applying MiXCR to the UMI-ligation and nested PCR reads. The sample shows 85,000 or so distinct CDR3 sequences, about 8.2% of them seen only once. The sequencing input was naive CD8+ T cells from blood. These receptors all come from a human donor in good health.

This clonotype was seen repeatedly, ten times or more. The V and J genes are TRBV4-1 and TRBJ2-7; TRBD1 or TRBD2 may be the D gene (6 bases each). Germline-derived CDR1 and CDR2 are MGHRA and YSYEKL. This CDR3 is 16 amino acids long. Trimming cost V 4 bases and J 2 bases, with 18 bases left between them. CDR3 sequence: CASSRRGGAGTYEQYF. The CDR3 coding sequence is TGCGCCAGCAGCCGCAGGGGTGGCGCGGGGACCTACGAGCAGTACTTC.

The sample holds a few counts of this clonotype. The chain joins TRBV27 to TRBJ2-1, with 8 nucleotides matching TRBD1. After removal of 5 bases from V and 2 bases from J, the junction contained 2 bases not matched to a gene. Germline CDR1 is MNHEY and CDR2 is SMNVEV (reference sequence). This CDR3 is 14 amino acids long. The CDR3 region has the DNA TGTGCCAGCAGTATACAGGGGGCCTACAATGAGCAGTTCTTC. It specifies CASSIQGAYNEQFF.

Only a few counts were recorded for this clonotype. The V gene is TRBV9, the J gene TRBJ1-2, with D unresolved. The germline V gene has CDR1 SGDLS and CDR2 YYNGEE. The CDR3 runs to 16 residues. Trimming took off 0 bases at V and 0 bases at J, with 12 bases between the two ends. In DNA form, the CDR3 reads TGTGCCAGCAGCGTAGATTGGGCACCATCTAACTATGGCTACACCTTC. It codes for CASSVDWAPSNYGYTF.

This clonotype came up many times. This chain links TRBV7-9 with TRBJ1-2, with TRBD1 matching 8 bases. J was trimmed by 10 bases and V by 6 bases; bases with no gene match: 7. Germline V gene sequence: CDR1 SEHNR, CDR2 FQNEAQ (reference sequence). The CDR3 has 12 residues. CDR3 loop: CASRPTGEIYTF. The DNA for the CDR3 is TGTGCCAGCAGGCCGACAGGGGAAATCTACACCTTC.

In its sample, this clonotype was seen a few times. The chain employs TRBV12-3 or TRBV12-4 and TRBJ2-5, with D unclear. V was clipped by 6 bases and J by 4 bases, with 12 bases between them. CDR3 size: 13 residues. Here the CDR3 reads CASSGAIRETQYF. In DNA, the CDR3 is TGTGCCAGCAGCGGTGCAATCCGAGAGACCCAGTACTTC.

This clonotype was found many times. The chain combines TRBV9 with TRBJ2-1, with D possibly being TRBD2 (6 bases). The CDR3 is made up of 15 amino acids. Germline lookup yields CDR1 SGDLS and CDR2 YYNGEE. The V end lost 3 bases, the J end lost 7 bases, and 17 bases lay between the germline ends. Here the CDR3 DNA reads TGTGCCAGCAGCGCGGGACCCCGACGGGGGAATGAGCAGTTCTTC. It specifies CASSAGPRRGNEQFF.

This clonotype was observed at least ten times. The chain recombines TRBV6-5 with TRBJ2-1, with a possible D match to TRBD2 (6 bases). Germline lookup yields CDR1 MNHEY and CDR2 SVGAGI. CDR3 size: 13 residues. Between the trimmed V and J ends, which lost 6 bases and 9 bases, there was a span of 15 bases. Written as DNA, the CDR3 is TGTGCCAGCAGCCTGGACGGGGGTTCTGAGCAGTTCTTC. Its translation: CASSLDGGSEQFF.

This clonotype was detected a few times. The chain recombines TRBV6-2 or TRBV6-3 with TRBJ2-4, with 11 nucleotides matching TRBD1. The germline CDR1 and CDR2 sequences are MNHEY and SVGEGT. The V gene end was trimmed by 7 bases and the J gene end by 7 bases; junction bases not matched to a gene: 12. There are 16 residues in the CDR3. CDR3 residues: CASTPGTGGSRNIQYF. CDR3 sequence (DNA): TGTGCCAGCACCCCCGGGACAGGGGGGTCGAGGAACATTCAGTACTTC.

The table lists this clonotype with many counts. J is TRBJ2-7 and V is TRBV10-3; TRBD1 aligns across 7 bases. This CDR3 has 14 residues. V shed 5 bases and J 1 base; nucleotides not matched to a gene: 5. Germline CDR1 is ENHRY and CDR2 is SYGVKD. CDR3 DNA: TGTGCCATCAGTCCCCCGACAGGGTCCTACGAGCAGTACTTC. Its protein product is CAISPPTGSYEQYF.

V is TRBV19 and J is TRBJ2-5; 9 bases agree with TRBD1. Germline V CDR1 and CDR2: LNHDA, SQIVND (reference sequence). The CDR3 loop spans 13 amino acids. V lost 10 bases and J lost 3; bases outside the gene matches: 6. CDR3 loop: CAIKQGAKETQYF. CDR3 coding DNA: TGTGCCATTAAACAGGGGGCGAAAGAGACCCAGTACTTC.

The chain employs TRBV7-2 and TRBJ2-3; 8 positions agree with TRBD2. From germline, CDR1 is SGHTA and CDR2 FQGNSA. CDR3 size: 19 residues. After removal of 2 bases from V and 4 bases from J, the junction contained 17 bases not matched to a gene. DNA for the CDR3: TGTGCCAGCAGCTTACATATTTACGGAGGCGGGAGGAGCTCAGATACGCAGTATTTT. Its protein product is CASSLHIYGGGRSSDTQYF.

The chain is built from TRBV4-1 and TRBJ1-2; D is unclear. The V end was cut by 1 base, the J end by 8 bases, with 11 bases between. The CDR3 runs 13 residues. Germline-derived CDR1 and CDR2 are MGHRA and YSYEKL. CDR3 sequence: CASSQGFEHGYTF. In DNA form, the CDR3 reads TGCGCCAGCAGCCAAGGATTCGAACACGGCTACACCTTC.

This clonotype was observed a handful of times. The chain carries TRBV6-2 or TRBV6-3 and TRBJ1-1; possible D gene TRBD1, 5 bases. Trimming cost V 0 bases and J 13 bases, with 12 bases left between them. CDR1 and CDR2 (germline): MNHEY, SVGEGT. The CDR3 is 12 residues long. As DNA, the CDR3 is TGTGCCAGCAGTTACTCGGGGACCGGGGGTTTCTTT. Translated, it gives CASSYSGTGGFF.

The rearrangement uses TRBV5-6 and TRBJ2-2; the D gene is possibly TRBD1 (5 bases). The CDR3 contains 13 residues. Germline CDR1 SGHDT, CDR2 YYEEEE. Trimming pared 3 bases from V and 9 bases from J, leaving 12 bases between. The CDR3 here is CASSSGSARELFF. The CDR3 DNA follows: TGTGCCAGCAGCTCAGGGTCTGCCAGGGAGCTGTTTTTT.

This clonotype was seen many times. V gene TRBV7-3 combines with J gene TRBJ1-1, with D tentatively TRBD1 (5 bases). Germline-derived CDR1 and CDR2 are SGHTA and FQGTGA. This CDR3 is built from 15 residues. The ends were cut back, 5 bases at V and 2 bases at J, with 15 bases in the middle. The CDR3 spells CASSPGTGLNTEAFF. As DNA, the CDR3 is TGTGCCAGCAGCCCGGGCACAGGTCTAAACACTGAAGCTTTCTTT.

Many counts were recorded for this clonotype. The chain has TRBV24-1 and TRBJ2-1; D gene ambiguous. V shed 3 bases and J shed 5 bases, with 10 bases lying between them. The germline V gene has CDR1 KGHDR and CDR2 SFDVKD. There are 14 residues in the CDR3. DNA of the CDR3: TGTGCCACCAGTGATAGGGTTAACGACAATGAGCAGTTCTTC. Translation: CATSDRVNDNEQFF.

This chain links TRBV2 with TRBJ2-1; the match to TRBD2 covers 8 bases. Germline values: CDR1 SNHLY, CDR2 FYNNEI. The V and J ends lost 4 bases and 4 bases, in that order; junction bases with no gene match: 15. The CDR3 loop spans 18 amino acids. The CDR3 loop is CASSGERTWSSGYNEQFF. CDR3 DNA sequence: TGTGCCAGCAGTGGGGAGAGGACCTGGTCTAGCGGGTACAATGAGCAGTTCTTC. Complete variable domain (other parts from reference TRBV2 and TRBJ2-1): EPEVTQTPSHQVTQMGQEVILRCVPISNHLYFYWYRQILGQKVEFLVSFYNNEISEKSEIFDDQFSVERPDGSNFTLKIRSTKLEDSAMYFCASSGERTWSSGYNEQFFGPGTRLTVL.

About this clonotype itself: This may come from a read error, since a much larger clone is one base off. CDR3 DNA: TGTGACAGCAGTGCTGAGGCAGGGGGCTGGTACGAGCAGTACTTC. Its translation is CDSSAEAGGWYEQYF. V is TRBV14 and J is TRBJ2-7; 8 bases align to TRBD1. Germline CDR1 reads SGHDN; CDR2 reads FVKESK. This CDR3 spans 15 amino acids.

This clonotype was counted ten times or more. The chain couples TRBV7-9 to TRBJ2-7, with 8 bases matching TRBD2. Looked up from germline, CDR1 is SEHNR and CDR2 is FQNEAQ (reference sequence). CDR3 length: 17 residues. V was clipped by 1 base and J by 0 bases; unmatched bases: 8. CDR3 residues: CASSLVSGDRVSYEQYF. Written as DNA, the CDR3 is TGTGCCAGCAGCTTAGTTAGCGGGGACCGCGTCTCCTACGAGCAGTACTTC.

In this sample, this clonotype turned up many times. The chain links TRBV6-6 to TRBJ1-1; no reliable D call. Germline-derived CDR1 and CDR2 are MNHNY and SVGAGI (reference sequence). V shed 0 bases and J shed 7 bases, with 15 bases lying between them. The CDR3 has 15 amino acids. CDR3 protein: CASSYSPNFEGEAFF. CDR3 nucleotide sequence: TGTGCCAGCAGTTACTCGCCGAATTTCGAGGGTGAAGCTTTCTTT.

J is TRBJ2-5 and V is TRBV27; 9 bases are shared with TRBD1. The CDR3 is 15 residues long. Per the germline V gene, CDR1 is MNHEY and CDR2 is SMNVEV (reference sequence). The V and J ends lost 10 bases and 2 bases, in that order; junction bases with no gene match: 11. This chain's CDR3 is CANLLRQGVQETQYF. The CDR3 coding sequence is TGTGCCAACCTACTACGACAGGGGGTACAAGAGACCCAGTACTTC.

At least ten counts were recorded for this clonotype. The V and J genes are TRBV7-6 and TRBJ1-1; D is perhaps TRBD1 (5 bases). This CDR3 spans 15 amino acids. The germline V and J ends were trimmed by 0 bases and 4 bases, with 12 bases remaining between them. Germline CDR1 is SGHVS and CDR2 is FNYEAQ. CDR3 sequence: CASSLASGSGTEAFF. The CDR3 region has the DNA TGTGCCAGCAGCTTAGCGTCAGGGTCGGGCACTGAAGCTTTCTTT.

The chain couples TRBV7-9 to TRBJ2-7; the match to TRBD2 covers 10 bases. This CDR3 spans 14 amino acids. The germline V gene encodes CDR1 SEHNR and CDR2 FQNEAQ (reference sequence). V was clipped by 5 bases and J by 2 bases; unmatched bases: 3. The CDR3: CASSPGTSAYEQYF. The CDR3 nucleotides read TGTGCCAGCAGCCCGGGGACTAGCGCCTACGAGCAGTACTTC.

V and J are TRBV3-1 and TRBJ2-7; TRBD1 or TRBD2 may be the D gene (6 bases each). The V and J ends lost 3 bases and 5 bases respectively, with 20 bases between them. Looked up from germline, CDR1 is LGHDT and CDR2 is YNNKEL (reference sequence). CDR3 length equals 16 residues. Written as DNA, the CDR3 is TGTGCCAGCAGCCATACGGGGGCACTAGCCGACGACGAGCAGTACTTC. Protein sequence: CASSHTGALADDEQYF.

This clonotype was counted a few times. The rearrangement links TRBV11-2 to TRBJ2-3; 7 bases match TRBD2. Germline CDR1 and CDR2: SGHAT and FQNNGV. The CDR3 extends over 13 amino acids. Trimming at V came to 8 bases and at J to 4 bases, leaving 6 bases not matched to a gene. CDR3 protein: CASAGDRADTQYF. For the CDR3, the DNA is TGTGCCAGCGCGGGAGATAGAGCAGATACGCAGTATTTT.

This chain connects TRBV27 to TRBJ2-2; 10 bases map to TRBD2. Germline V gene sequence: CDR1 MNHEY, CDR2 SMNVEV (reference sequence). The CDR3 consists of 16 residues. The trim removed 2 bases at V and 8 bases at J, leaving 8 bases unmatched. The DNA of the CDR3 is TGTGCCAGCAGTTTAAAAGCGGGAGGGCCGTCTGGGGAGCTGTTTTTT. It yields the protein CASSLKAGGPSGELFF.

The chain combines TRBV5-1 with TRBJ2-7; 8 nucleotides agree with TRBD2. The CDR3 is 15 amino acids. CDR1 and CDR2 (germline): SGHRS, YFSETQ. V dropped 0 bases and J dropped 6; count of bases not matched to a gene: 8. CDR3 protein: CASSLGLAGKGEQYF. CDR3 nucleotides: TGCGCCAGCAGCTTGGGCCTAGCGGGCAAGGGCGAGCAGTACTTC.

This clonotype showed up just a few times. The CDR3 spells CASRPGSNEQFF. CDR3 bases: TGTGCCAGCAGACCCGGTTCGAATGAGCAGTTCTTC. This sequence joins TRBV6-2 or TRBV6-3 and TRBJ2-1, with D uncertain. Germline V gene data show CDR1 as MNHEY and CDR2 as SVGEGT. Between the trimmed V and J ends, which lost 6 bases and 7 bases, there was a span of 10 bases. CDR3 length equals 12 residues.

This clonotype was seen at least ten times. The J gene is TRBJ2-7, the V gene TRBV27; D gene ambiguous. This CDR3 spans 14 amino acids. V gave up 1 base and J gave up 1 base, with 8 bases separating them. Germline V gene sequence: CDR1 MNHEY, CDR2 SMNVEV (reference sequence). The CDR3, as DNA: TGTGCCAGCAGTTTATATCCAGATTCCTACGAGCAGTACTTC. Residues: CASSLYPDSYEQYF.

This clonotype has at least ten counts. The V and J genes are TRBV11-2 and TRBJ2-3; D is unresolved. Germline V gene sequence: CDR1 SGHAT, CDR2 FQNNGV. The CDR3 runs to 16 residues. The V end lost 7 bases, the J end lost 2 bases, and 19 bases lay between the germline ends. CDR3 coding DNA: TGTGCCAGCACCTCCCCAGGCGTTATAAACACAGATACGCAGTATTTT. Protein product: CASTSPGVINTDTQYF.

The chain joins TRBV20-1 to TRBJ2-4; tentatively, D is TRBD2 (6 bases). Germline V gene data show CDR1 as DFQATT and CDR2 as SNEGSKA (reference sequence). This CDR3 spans 18 amino acids. Trimming left V 6 bases short and J 0 bases short, with 24 bases between. The CDR3: CSADRAFWEAGAKNIQYF. The CDR3 DNA is TGCAGTGCCGACCGGGCATTTTGGGAGGCGGGAGCCAAAAACATTCAGTACTTC.

This clonotype has more than one count but fewer than ten. This chain joins TRBV6-5 and TRBJ2-2, with TRBD1 as a possible D gene (5 bases). Germline V gene sequence: CDR1 MNHEY, CDR2 SVGAGI. There are 18 residues in the CDR3. Trimming removed 8 bases from V and 0 bases from J, with 22 bases in between. The CDR3 reads CASGTDRQLTSNTGELFF. The CDR3 coding sequence is TGTGCCAGCGGTACAGACAGACAGCTTACTTCGAACACCGGGGAGCTGTTTTTT.